This passage covers 31 T cell receptor beta chains from one sample sequenced in a study of T cell changes during pregnancy in multiple sclerosis. Assay used: immunoSEQ multiplex PCR; TCRdb lists only in-frame clones, some missing. The sample comprises roughly 90,000 clones, about 93% of which are singletons, and roughly 4% rests with the top ten. This specimen consisted of peripheral blood, obtained in the first trimester of pregnancy. These receptors all stem from a female donor with multiple sclerosis, enrolled in a pregnancy study.

The rearrangement links TRBV5-4 to TRBJ1-2; 10 bases are a match to TRBD1. The V and J ends lost 4 bases and 3 bases, in that order; junction bases with no gene match: 9. Germline V lookup: CDR1 SGHNT, CDR2 YYREEE (reference sequence). This CDR3 is 16 amino acids long. CDR3 DNA: TGTGCCAGCAGCATTCCGGGACAGGGGTCGGACTATGGCTACACCTTC. Its translation: CASSIPGQGSDYGYTF.

This chain connects TRBV13 to TRBJ2-1, with D maybe TRBD1 (5 bases). Trimming took 5 bases from V and 0 from J, leaving 11 bases between them. The CDR3 sequence is 15 residues long. Germline CDR1 and CDR2: PRHDT and FYEKMQ (reference sequence). CDR3: CASSAQGSSYNEQFF. The CDR3, as DNA: TGTGCCAGCAGCGCGCAGGGTTCCTCCTACAATGAGCAGTTCTTC.

This clone was detected only a few times. This chain links TRBV5-6 with TRBJ1-2; D not certain. The CDR3 length is 12 residues. Germline CDR1 is SGHDT and CDR2 is YYEEEE. V lost 4 bases to trimming and J lost 7 bases, with 11 bases between them. The CDR3, as DNA: TGTGCCAGCAGCATTCTGACTGGTGGCTACACCTTC. This gives the protein CASSILTGGYTF.

The chain links TRBV5-1 to TRBJ2-7, with 12 nucleotides matching TRBD2. CDR1 and CDR2 from the germline V gene are SGHRS and YFSETQ. Losses at the gene ends were 0 bases for V and 2 bases for J; bases not matched to a gene: 6. CDR3 length equals 17 residues. CDR3 bases: TGCGCCAGCAGCTTGGCTAGCGGGGGGGCTCTGACCTACGAGCAGTACTTC. It yields the protein CASSLASGGALTYEQYF.

This clone occurred once. The V call is TRBV27, the J call TRBJ2-5; tentatively, D is TRBD1 (5 bases). CDR1 and CDR2 from the germline V gene are MNHEY and SMNVEV (reference sequence). Trimming pared 2 bases from V and 5 bases from J, leaving 18 bases between. The CDR3 is 16 amino acids. The CDR3 protein is CASSLGANALGETQYF. CDR3 nucleotide sequence: TGTGCCAGCAGTTTAGGGGCCAACGCTCTCGGGGAGACCCAGTACTTC.

This chain uses TRBV11-2 with TRBJ1-1, with D perhaps TRBD1 (5 bases). Per the germline V gene, CDR1 is SGHAT and CDR2 is FQNNGV. V was pared by 0 bases and J by 0 bases, with 8 bases between. The CDR3 is 15 residues long. The CDR3 DNA sequence: TGTGCCAGCAGCTTAGAGACAGAAGTGAACACTGAAGCTTTCTTT. This sequence encodes CASSLETEVNTEAFF. The variable domain in full, completed from reference TRBV11-2 and TRBJ1-1, reads EAGVAQSPRYKIIEKRQSVAFWCNPISGHATLYWYQQILGQGPKLLIQFQNNGVVDDSQLPKDRFSAERLKGVDSTLKIQPAKLEDSAVYLCASSLETEVNTEAFFGQGTRLTVV.

J is TRBJ2-2 and V is TRBV9, with a possible D match to TRBD1 (6 bases). The V end was cut by 0 bases, the J end by 4 bases, with 10 bases between. The germline V gene encodes CDR1 SGDLS and CDR2 YYNGEE. The CDR3 is 15 amino acids. In DNA, the CDR3 is TGTGCCAGCAGCGTAGGGACAGCAACCACCGGGGAGCTGTTTTTT. Its translation is CASSVGTATTGELFF.

The J gene is TRBJ1-6, the V gene TRBV11-2; 7 bases map to TRBD1. The CDR3 runs 17 residues. V shed 1 base and J 6 bases; nucleotides not matched to a gene: 9. CDR1 is SGHAT, CDR2 FQNNGV, per germline. DNA for the CDR3: TGTGCCAGCAGCTTAGCGTCCATGACAGGGATTAATTCACCCCTCCACTTT. Translated: CASSLASMTGINSPLHF. Full variable domain (missing parts from reference TRBV11-2 and TRBJ1-6): EAGVAQSPRYKIIEKRQSVAFWCNPISGHATLYWYQQILGQGPKLLIQFQNNGVVDDSQLPKDRFSAERLKGVDSTLKIQPAKLEDSAVYLCASSLASMTGINSPLHFGNGTRLTVT.

The J gene is TRBJ1-6, the V gene TRBV7-9, with D perhaps TRBD1 (6 bases). V dropped 4 bases and J dropped 2 bases, with 9 bases sitting between them. The length of the CDR3 is 15 residues. CDR1 and CDR2 (germline): SEHNR, FQNEAQ (reference sequence). CDR3 nucleotides: TGTGCCAGCAGCTCGAAGGGGGCCTATAATTCACCCCTCCACTTT. Its translation is CASSSKGAYNSPLHF.

This clone was counted once. The genes are TRBV27 and TRBJ2-2; TRBD1 might be the D (5 bases). The germline V gene has CDR1 MNHEY and CDR2 SMNVEV (reference sequence). Deletions cut 5 bases from V and 5 bases from J, with 12 bases between. This CDR3 is built from 14 residues. Written as DNA, the CDR3 is TGTGCCAGCAGTCCTCAGGGAAGGACCGGGGAGCTGTTTTTT. Translating gives CASSPQGRTGELFF.

This chain joins TRBV19 and TRBJ2-3; TRBD2 agrees at 14 bases. CDR3 size: 16 residues. The germline V gene encodes CDR1 LNHDA and CDR2 SQIVND (reference sequence). The V segment lost 3 bases and the J segment 3 bases; nucleotides outside the gene matches: 2. This CDR3 reads CASSMTSGGATDTQYF. CDR3 nucleotide sequence: TGTGCCAGTAGTATGACTAGCGGGGGGGCTACAGATACGCAGTATTTT.

The chain combines TRBV6-1 with TRBJ2-2; 7 positions agree with TRBD2. Germline V gene sequence: CDR1 MNHNS, CDR2 SASEGT. J lost 4 bases, V lost 2 bases, and 4 bases had no gene match. This CDR3 is built from 15 residues. CDR3 sequence: CASSEIGGSTGELFF. The CDR3 nucleotides are TGTGCCAGCAGTGAAATCGGGGGGAGCACCGGGGAGCTGTTTTTT.

The chain joins TRBV6-6 to TRBJ1-3, with D maybe TRBD1 (6 bases). Trimming shortened V by 2 bases and J by 0 bases, and 11 bases separated the two germline ends. This CDR3 comprises 16 residues. Per germline, CDR1 MNHNY and CDR2 SVGAGI (reference sequence). CDR3 sequence: CASSYPQGDSGNTIYF. As DNA, the CDR3 is TGTGCCAGCAGTTACCCACAGGGCGACTCTGGAAACACCATATATTTT.

This chain connects TRBV7-6 to TRBJ1-1, with TRBD1 matching over 8 bases. Germline trimming cut 5 bases from V and 4 bases from J; bases unmatched to any gene: 3. Germline loops: CDR1 SGHVS, CDR2 FNYEAQ. The CDR3 length is 13 residues. The CDR3 spells CASSRTGGTEAFF. CDR3 in DNA: TGTGCCAGCAGCCGAACAGGGGGCACTGAAGCTTTCTTT.

As DNA, the CDR3 is TGTGCCAGTAGTATGGAATTTACGGCAGGGGGCAATTCACCCCTCCACTTT. This encodes CASSMEFTAGGNSPLHF. The J gene is TRBJ1-6, the V gene TRBV19, with TRBD1 identical over 8 bases. The V and J ends lost 3 bases and 7 bases, in that order; junction bases with no gene match: 11. This CDR3 has 17 amino acids. Per the germline V gene, CDR1 is LNHDA and CDR2 is SQIVND (reference sequence).

The V gene is TRBV25-1, the J gene TRBJ1-6; the match to TRBD1 covers 8 bases. The V gene's germline CDR1 is MGHDK and CDR2 SYGVNS. V lost 2 bases, J lost 9 bases, and 6 bases stayed unmatched. The CDR3 totals 15 residues. CDR3 loop: CASSETGGTGSPLHF. Written as DNA, the CDR3 is TGTGCCAGCAGTGAAACAGGGGGAACGGGTTCACCCCTCCACTTT.

This CDR3 reads CAWDAGQRSYEQYF. The CDR3 bases are TGTGCCTGGGACGCGGGACAGCGCTCCTACGAGCAGTACTTC. The rearrangement links TRBV30 to TRBJ2-7; D is possibly TRBD1 (7 bases). In germline, CDR1 is GTSNPN, CDR2 SVGIG (reference sequence). There are 14 residues in the CDR3. V was shortened by 5 bases and J by 0 bases, with 14 bases between the two germline ends.

The chain recombines TRBV9 with TRBJ2-2; a weak D match, TRBD1 (6 bases). The CDR3 has 16 residues. The V end was cut by 0 bases, the J end by 4 bases, with 13 bases between. Germline V gene lookup returns CDR1 SGDLS and CDR2 YYNGEE. In DNA, the CDR3 is TGTGCCAGCAGCGTAGTGCAGGGGTACGGCACCGGGGAGCTGTTTTTT. Residues: CASSVVQGYGTGELFF. Together with reference TRBV9 and TRBJ2-2, the CDR3 gives the full variable domain: DSGVTQTPKHLITATGQRVTLRCSPRSGDLSVYWYQQSLDQGLQFLIQYYNGEERAKGNILERFSAQQFPDLHSELNLSSLELGDSALYFCASSVVQGYGTGELFFGEGSRLTVL.

The V and J genes are TRBV27 and TRBJ2-3; perhaps TRBD2 as D (5 bases). Deletions cut 5 bases from V and 3 bases from J, with 12 bases between. The CDR3 runs to 14 residues. The germline V gene encodes CDR1 MNHEY and CDR2 SMNVEV (reference sequence). The CDR3 sequence is CASSEAGRTDTQYF. CDR3 sequence (DNA): TGTGCCAGCAGTGAGGCGGGTCGGACAGATACGCAGTATTTT.

This chain joins TRBV11-2 and TRBJ2-7; D perhaps matches TRBD2 (6 bases). The V and J ends lost 3 bases and 7 bases respectively, with 10 bases between them. The CDR3 has 12 amino acids. Per germline, CDR1 SGHAT and CDR2 FQNNGV. In DNA form, the CDR3 reads TGTGCCAGCAGCTTGGGAGGCGAAGAGCAGTACTTC. Translation: CASSLGGEEQYF. The full variable domain, completed using reference TRBV11-2 and TRBJ2-7, is EAGVAQSPRYKIIEKRQSVAFWCNPISGHATLYWYQQILGQGPKLLIQFQNNGVVDDSQLPKDRFSAERLKGVDSTLKIQPAKLEDSAVYLCASSLGGEEQYFGPGTRLTVT.

The chain employs TRBV19 and TRBJ1-1; 7 bases fit TRBD1. Germline CDR1 is LNHDA and CDR2 is SQIVND (reference sequence). Trimming removed 5 bases from V and 4 bases from J; junction bases left unmatched: 10. The CDR3 is 15 amino acids. CDR3: CASSPQGSGRTEAFF. The DNA of the CDR3 is TGTGCCAGTAGTCCACAGGGGTCGGGCCGCACTGAAGCTTTCTTT. Based on the CDR3 plus reference TRBV19 and TRBJ1-1, the full variable domain is DGGITQSPKYLFRKEGQNVTLSCEQNLNHDAMYWYRQDPGQGLRLIYYSQIVNDFQKGDIAEGYSVSREKKESFPLTVTSAQKNPTAFYLCASSPQGSGRTEAFFGQGTRLTVV.

The table lists this clone with a few counts. This rearrangement joins TRBV27 to TRBJ1-6, with D possibly matching TRBD1 (6 bases). Germline CDR1 MNHEY, CDR2 SMNVEV (reference sequence). The germline V and J ends were trimmed by 6 bases and 9 bases, with 12 bases remaining between them. The CDR3 runs to 13 residues. The CDR3 here is CASSQQGSSPLHF. The CDR3, as DNA: TGTGCCAGCAGCCAACAGGGAAGTTCACCCCTCCACTTT.

This rearrangement joins TRBV13 to TRBJ2-7; 9 bases map to TRBD1. With 5 bases clipped from V and 5 bases from J, the junction kept 13 bases outside the gene matches. CDR3 length equals 16 residues. CDR1 is PRHDT, CDR2 FYEKMQ, per germline (reference sequence). CDR3 in DNA: TGTGCCAGCAGCATACCCACCCGGGGACAGGGCCACGAGCAGTACTTC. Its protein product is CASSIPTRGQGHEQYF.

V and J are TRBV7-9 and TRBJ2-5; D remains ambiguous. This CDR3 is 15 amino acids long. Trimming shortened V by 1 base and J by 1 base, and 10 bases separated the two germline ends. The germline CDR1 and CDR2 sequences are SEHNR and FQNEAQ (reference sequence). The CDR3 DNA reads TGTGCCAGCAGCTTAGGGGTACAGCCCCAAGAGACCCAGTACTTC. Encoded protein: CASSLGVQPQETQYF.

The chain combines TRBV6-4 with TRBJ2-2, with 13 bases aligning to TRBD2. Germline CDR1 reads MRHNA; CDR2 reads SNTAGT. There are 16 residues in the CDR3. The trim removed 6 bases at V and 6 bases at J, leaving 7 bases unmatched. The CDR3 coding sequence is TGTGCCAGCAGCCTCGCCGGGACTAGCGGGGCCGGGGAGCTGTTTTTT. Protein product: CASSLAGTSGAGELFF.

This chain joins TRBV6-5 and TRBJ1-1; D possibly corresponds to TRBD1 (6 bases). The CDR3 totals 15 residues. V was clipped by 5 bases and J by 3 bases, with 16 bases between them. CDR1 is MNHEY, CDR2 SVGAGI, per germline. CDR3 nucleotide sequence: TGTGCCAGCAGTCCGCAGGGGTACGGGTACACTGAAGCTTTCTTT. Protein sequence: CASSPQGYGYTEAFF.

This clone was seen a handful of times. The chain has TRBV29-1 and TRBJ1-1; 7 nucleotides agree with TRBD1. Germline loops: CDR1 SQVTM, CDR2 ANQGSEA. The junction had 8 bases not matched to a gene; V was cut back by 5 bases and J by 8 bases. The CDR3 runs 12 residues. The CDR3 DNA reads TGCAGCGTTACTAGGTCAGGGGGAGAAGCTTTCTTT. Its translation: CSVTRSGGEAFF.

The rearrangement uses TRBV27 and TRBJ1-1; 9 nucleotides align to TRBD1. The ends lost 2 bases at V and 8 bases at J; junction bases unmatched: 3. The CDR3 is 13 amino acids. Germline-derived CDR1 and CDR2 are MNHEY and SMNVEV (reference sequence). CDR3 residues: CASSLRGQGEAFF. CDR3 DNA sequence: TGTGCCAGCAGTTTACGAGGACAGGGGGAAGCTTTCTTT.

The genes are TRBV11-3 and TRBJ2-1; no reliable D call. From germline, CDR1 is SGHNT and CDR2 YENEEA. The ends were cut back, 1 base at V and 9 bases at J, with 7 bases in the middle. The CDR3 is 12 amino acids. The CDR3 DNA is TGTGCCAGCAGCTTAGGGCCGGGTGAGCAGTTCTTC. Its protein product is CASSLGPGEQFF. Looking up the rest from reference TRBV11-3 and TRBJ2-1 gives the full variable domain: EAGVVQSPRYKIIEKKQPVAFWCNPISGHNTLYWYLQNLGQGPELLIRYENEEAVDDSQLPKDRFSAERLKGVDSTLKIQPAELGDSAVYLCASSLGPGEQFFGPGTRLTVL.

The gene calls are TRBV19 and TRBJ2-2; 7 bases agree with TRBD2. The CDR3 loop spans 15 amino acids. From germline, CDR1 is LNHDA and CDR2 SQIVND (reference sequence). Trimming removed 4 bases from V and 4 bases from J; junction bases left unmatched: 6. CDR3 protein: CASSRSGELTGELFF. As DNA, the CDR3 is TGTGCCAGTAGTAGGAGCGGGGAACTCACCGGGGAGCTGTTTTTT. Variable domain in full (rest from reference TRBV19 and TRBJ2-2): DGGITQSPKYLFRKEGQNVTLSCEQNLNHDAMYWYRQDPGQGLRLIYYSQIVNDFQKGDIAEGYSVSREKKESFPLTVTSAQKNPTAFYLCASSRSGELTGELFFGEGSRLTVL.

The chain carries TRBV5-5 and TRBJ1-4; possible D gene TRBD1, 6 bases. V lost 3 bases and J lost 7, with 16 bases in between. Germline values: CDR1 SGHKS, CDR2 YYEKEE (reference sequence). This CDR3 is built from 15 residues. The CDR3 is CASSSLETGIEKLFF. DNA for the CDR3: TGTGCCAGCAGCTCGCTCGAAACAGGGATTGAAAAACTGTTTTTT. The full variable domain, in which reference TRBV5-5 and TRBJ1-4 provide the parts outside the CDR3, is DAGVTQSPTHLIKTRGQQVTLRCSPISGHKSVSWYQQVLGQGPQFIFQYYEKEERGRGNFPDRFSARQFPNYSSELNVNALLLGDSALYLCASSSLETGIEKLFFGSGTQLSVL.